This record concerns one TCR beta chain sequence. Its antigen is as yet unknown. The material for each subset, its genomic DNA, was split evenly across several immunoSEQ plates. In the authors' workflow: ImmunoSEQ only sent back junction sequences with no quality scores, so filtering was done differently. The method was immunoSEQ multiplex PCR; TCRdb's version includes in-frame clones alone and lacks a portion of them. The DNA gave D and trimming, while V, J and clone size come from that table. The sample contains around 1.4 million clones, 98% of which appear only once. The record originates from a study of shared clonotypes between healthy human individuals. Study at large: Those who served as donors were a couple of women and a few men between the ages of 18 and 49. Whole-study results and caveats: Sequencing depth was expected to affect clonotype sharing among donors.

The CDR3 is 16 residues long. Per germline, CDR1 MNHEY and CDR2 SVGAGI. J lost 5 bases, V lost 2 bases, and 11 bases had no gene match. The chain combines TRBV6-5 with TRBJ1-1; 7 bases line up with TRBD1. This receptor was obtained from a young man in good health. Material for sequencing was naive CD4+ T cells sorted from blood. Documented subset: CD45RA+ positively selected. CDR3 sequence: CASSYDRVRLNTEAFF. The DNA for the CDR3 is TGTGCCAGCAGTTACGACAGGGTTCGGCTAAATACTGAAGCTTTCTTT.